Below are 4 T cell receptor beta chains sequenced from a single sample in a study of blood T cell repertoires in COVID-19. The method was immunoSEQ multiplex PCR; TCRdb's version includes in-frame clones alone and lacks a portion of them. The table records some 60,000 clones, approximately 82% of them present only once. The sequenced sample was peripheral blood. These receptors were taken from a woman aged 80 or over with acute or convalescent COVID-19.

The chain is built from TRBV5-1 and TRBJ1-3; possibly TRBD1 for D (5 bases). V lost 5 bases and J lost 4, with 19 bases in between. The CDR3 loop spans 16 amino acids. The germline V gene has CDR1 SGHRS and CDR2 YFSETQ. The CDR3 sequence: CASRDPRGAAGNTIYF. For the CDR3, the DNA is TGCGCCAGCAGGGACCCCCGCGGGGCGGCCGGAAACACCATATATTTT.

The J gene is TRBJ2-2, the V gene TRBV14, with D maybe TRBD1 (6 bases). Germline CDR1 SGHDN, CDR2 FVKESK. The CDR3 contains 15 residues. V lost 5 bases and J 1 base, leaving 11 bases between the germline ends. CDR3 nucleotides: TGTGCCAGCAGCTCTTTGACAGGGAACACCGGGGAGCTGTTTTTT. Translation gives CASSSLTGNTGELFF.

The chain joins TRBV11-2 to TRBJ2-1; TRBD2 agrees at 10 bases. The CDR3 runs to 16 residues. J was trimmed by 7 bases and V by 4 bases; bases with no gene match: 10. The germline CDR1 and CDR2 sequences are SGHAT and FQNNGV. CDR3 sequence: CASSSRTSGNQNEQFF. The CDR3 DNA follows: TGTGCCAGCAGCTCCCGGACTAGCGGTAACCAAAATGAGCAGTTCTTC.

This CDR3 reads CASSQDRTSQETQYF. CDR3 bases: TGTGCCAGCAGCCAAGACAGAACTAGCCAAGAGACCCAGTACTTC. The chain uses TRBV3-1 (or the pseudogene TRBV3-2) and TRBJ2-5, with a weak D call TRBD2 (5 bases). Germline lookup yields CDR1 LGHDT and CDR2 YNNKEL (reference sequence). The V end lost 0 bases, the J end lost 1 base, and 9 bases lay between the germline ends. The CDR3 runs to 15 residues.